This TCR beta chain was sequenced during a study of cytomegalovirus exposure and HLA in healthy donors. For the study at large: According to later analysis, the same platform produced the 120 validation and several hundred first-cohort repertoires.

The method was immunoSEQ multiplex PCR; TCRdb's version includes in-frame clones alone and lacks a portion of them. The sample carries about 200,000 clones, roughly 81% recorded once. Trimming cost V 5 bases and J 2 bases, with 12 bases left between them. The CDR3 has 14 amino acids. Germline CDR1 MNHNY, CDR2 SVGAGI (reference sequence). Study-wide results and caveats: Reported results showed that the classifier diagnosed cytomegalovirus status with high specificity and sensitivity. A later analysis found first-cohort TCR clusters tended to co-occur in the 90 to 150 validation repertoires. 150 or so TCR beta chains were listed as cytomegalovirus-associated.

The sample holds a few counts of this clone. What it binds is unknown. V usage is TRBV6-6 and J usage is TRBJ1-2; the D gene is possibly TRBD1 (5 bases). Source material: PBMCs. This clonotype was sampled from a woman younger than 45 in good health and CMV-seronegative. DNA of the CDR3: TGTGCCAGCAGTGGGGGGACGGCAAACTATGGCTACACCTTC. Encoded protein: CASSGGTANYGYTF.